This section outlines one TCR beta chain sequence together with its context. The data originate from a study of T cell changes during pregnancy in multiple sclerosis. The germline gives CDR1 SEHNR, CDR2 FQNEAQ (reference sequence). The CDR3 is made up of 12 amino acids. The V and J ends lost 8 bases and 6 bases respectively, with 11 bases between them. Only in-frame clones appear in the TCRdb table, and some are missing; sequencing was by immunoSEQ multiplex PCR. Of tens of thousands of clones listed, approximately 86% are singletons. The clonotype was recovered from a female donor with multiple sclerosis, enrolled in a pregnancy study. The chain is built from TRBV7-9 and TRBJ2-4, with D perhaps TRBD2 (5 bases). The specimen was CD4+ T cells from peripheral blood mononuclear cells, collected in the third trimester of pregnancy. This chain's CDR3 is CASGMDSNIQYF. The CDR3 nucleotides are TGTGCCAGCGGCATGGACTCAAACATTCAGTACTTC.